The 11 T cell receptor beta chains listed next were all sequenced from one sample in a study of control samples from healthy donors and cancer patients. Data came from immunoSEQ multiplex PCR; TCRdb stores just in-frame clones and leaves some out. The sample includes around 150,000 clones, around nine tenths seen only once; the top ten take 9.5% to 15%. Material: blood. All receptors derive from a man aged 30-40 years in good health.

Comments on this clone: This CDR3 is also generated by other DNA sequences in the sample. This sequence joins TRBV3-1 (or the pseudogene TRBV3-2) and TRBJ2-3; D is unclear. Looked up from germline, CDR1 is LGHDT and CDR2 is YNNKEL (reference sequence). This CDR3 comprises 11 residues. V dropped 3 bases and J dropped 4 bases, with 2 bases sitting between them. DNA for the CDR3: TGTGCCAGCAGCCATTCAGATACGCAGTATTTT. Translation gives CASSHSDTQYF.

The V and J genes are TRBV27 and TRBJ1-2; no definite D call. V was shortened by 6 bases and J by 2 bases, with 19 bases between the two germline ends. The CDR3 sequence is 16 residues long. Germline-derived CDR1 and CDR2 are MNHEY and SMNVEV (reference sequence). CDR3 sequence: CASSPLDAVKNYGYTF. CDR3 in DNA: TGTGCCAGCAGCCCCCTGGACGCGGTAAAGAACTATGGCTACACCTTC.

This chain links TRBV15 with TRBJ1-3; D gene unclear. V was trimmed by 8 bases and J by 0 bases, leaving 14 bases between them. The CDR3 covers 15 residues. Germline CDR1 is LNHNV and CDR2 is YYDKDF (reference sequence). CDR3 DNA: TGTGCCACCGGGCGGCCTTTTAGCTCTGGAAACACCATATATTTT. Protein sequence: CATGRPFSSGNTIYF.

The CDR3 region is CASRSSVGELFF. The CDR3 region has the DNA TGTGCCAGCAGGTCCTCGGTGGGAGAGCTGTTTTTT. The chain employs TRBV28 and TRBJ2-2; D uncertain. Looked up from germline, CDR1 is MDHEN and CDR2 is SYDVKM. This CDR3 is 12 amino acids long. Trimming shortened V by 6 bases and J by 11 bases, and 13 bases separated the two germline ends.

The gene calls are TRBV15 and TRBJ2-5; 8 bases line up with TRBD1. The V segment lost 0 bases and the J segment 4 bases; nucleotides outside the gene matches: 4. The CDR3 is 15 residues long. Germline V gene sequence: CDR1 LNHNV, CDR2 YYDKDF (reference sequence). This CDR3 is CATSREGTGTETQYF. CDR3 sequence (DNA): TGTGCCACCAGCAGAGAGGGGACAGGCACAGAGACCCAGTACTTC.

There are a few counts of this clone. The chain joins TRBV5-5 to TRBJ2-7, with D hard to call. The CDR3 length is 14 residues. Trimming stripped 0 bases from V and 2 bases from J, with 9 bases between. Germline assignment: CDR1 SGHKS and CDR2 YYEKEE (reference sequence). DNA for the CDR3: TGTGCCAGCAGCTTGGAGGGCCCGGCCTACGAGCAGTACTTC. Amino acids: CASSLEGPAYEQYF.

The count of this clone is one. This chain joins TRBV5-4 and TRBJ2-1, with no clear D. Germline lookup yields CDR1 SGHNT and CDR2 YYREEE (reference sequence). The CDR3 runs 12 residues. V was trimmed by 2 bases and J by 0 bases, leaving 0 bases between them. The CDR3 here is CASSFSYNEQFF. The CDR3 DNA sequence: TGTGCCAGCAGCTTCTCCTACAATGAGCAGTTCTTC.

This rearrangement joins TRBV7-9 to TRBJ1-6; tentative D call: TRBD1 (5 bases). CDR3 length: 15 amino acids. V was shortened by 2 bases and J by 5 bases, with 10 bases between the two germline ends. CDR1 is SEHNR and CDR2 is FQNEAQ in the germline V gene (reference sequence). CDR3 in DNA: TGTGCCAGCAGCTTAATGGGGCGCGATAATTCACCCCTCCACTTT. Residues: CASSLMGRDNSPLHF. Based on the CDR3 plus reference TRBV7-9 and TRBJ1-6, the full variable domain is DTGVSQNPRHKITKRGQNVTFRCDPISEHNRLYWYRQTLGQGPEFLTYFQNEAQLEKSRLLSDRFSAERPKGSFSTLEIQRTEQGDSAMYLCASSLMGRDNSPLHFGNGTRLTVT.

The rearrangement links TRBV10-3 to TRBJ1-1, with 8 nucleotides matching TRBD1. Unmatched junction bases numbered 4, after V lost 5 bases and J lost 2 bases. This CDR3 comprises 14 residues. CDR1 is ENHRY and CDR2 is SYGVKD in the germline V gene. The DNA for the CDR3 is TGTGCCATCAGTTACGACAGGGGTAACACTGAAGCTTTCTTT. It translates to CAISYDRGNTEAFF.

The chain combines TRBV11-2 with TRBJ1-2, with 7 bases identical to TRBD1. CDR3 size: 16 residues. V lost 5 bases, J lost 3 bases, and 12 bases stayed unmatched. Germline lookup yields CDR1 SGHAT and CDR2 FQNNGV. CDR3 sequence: CASSAPRQGRDYGYTF. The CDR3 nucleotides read TGTGCCAGCAGCGCACCTCGACAGGGAAGGGACTATGGCTACACCTTC.

The CDR3 coding sequence is TGTGCCAGCAGCCAGGGCCTCGAGTTAGGTCAGCCCCAGCATTTT. It is translated as CASSQGLELGQPQHF. V usage is TRBV3-1 (or the pseudogene TRBV3-2) and J usage is TRBJ1-5; no reliable D call. V was clipped by 3 bases and J by 6 bases, with 15 bases between them. CDR1 and CDR2 (germline): LGHDT, YNNKEL (reference sequence). The CDR3 extends over 15 amino acids.